This T cell receptor (beta chain) was recorded in a study of OX40 agonist ivuxolimab in advanced cancers. For the study at large: A history of anti-PD-1, anti-PD-L1 or anti-CTLA-4 therapy was acceptable, and around 36% had some.

The protocol was immunoSEQ multiplex PCR, while the TCRdb copy is restricted to in-frame clones and leaves out a portion. The sample lists 25,000 to 30,000 clones; approximately 81% were seen once. The V gene's germline CDR1 is SEHNR and CDR2 FQNEAQ (reference sequence). The CDR3 extends over 15 amino acids. V was pared by 2 bases and J by 3 bases, with 13 bases between. The origin of this receptor is an adult with an advanced solid tumor such as melanoma, head and neck, liver or kidney cancer. The chain recombines TRBV7-9 with TRBJ1-1; D is unresolved. The material was CD4+ or CD8+ T cells sorted from blood, obtained in a trial of the OX40 agonist ivuxolimab. The CDR3, as DNA: TGTGCCAGCAGCTTATCTGATCAGGAGTACACTGAAGCTTTCTTT. It encodes CASSLSDQEYTEAFF. The whole variable domain, remainder taken from reference TRBV7-9 and TRBJ1-1, is DTGVSQNPRHKITKRGQNVTFRCDPISEHNRLYWYRQTLGQGPEFLTYFQNEAQLEKSRLLSDRFSAERPKGSFSTLEIQRTEQGDSAMYLCASSLSDQEYTEAFFGQGTRLTVV.